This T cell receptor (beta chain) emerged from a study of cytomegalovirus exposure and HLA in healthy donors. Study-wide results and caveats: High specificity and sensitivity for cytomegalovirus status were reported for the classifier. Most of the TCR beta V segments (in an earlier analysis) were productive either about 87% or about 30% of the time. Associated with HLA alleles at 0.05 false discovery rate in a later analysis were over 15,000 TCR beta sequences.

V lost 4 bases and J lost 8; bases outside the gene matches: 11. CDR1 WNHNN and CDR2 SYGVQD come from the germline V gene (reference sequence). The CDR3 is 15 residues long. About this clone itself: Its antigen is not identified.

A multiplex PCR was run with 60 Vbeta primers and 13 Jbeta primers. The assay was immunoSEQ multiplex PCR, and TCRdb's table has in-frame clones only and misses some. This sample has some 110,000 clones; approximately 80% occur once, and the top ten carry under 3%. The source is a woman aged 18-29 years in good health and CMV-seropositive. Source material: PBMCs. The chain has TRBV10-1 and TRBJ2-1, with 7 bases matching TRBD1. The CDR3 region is CASSAQTGVGDEQFF. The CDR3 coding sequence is TGCGCCAGCAGTGCCCAAACAGGGGTTGGGGATGAGCAGTTCTTC.